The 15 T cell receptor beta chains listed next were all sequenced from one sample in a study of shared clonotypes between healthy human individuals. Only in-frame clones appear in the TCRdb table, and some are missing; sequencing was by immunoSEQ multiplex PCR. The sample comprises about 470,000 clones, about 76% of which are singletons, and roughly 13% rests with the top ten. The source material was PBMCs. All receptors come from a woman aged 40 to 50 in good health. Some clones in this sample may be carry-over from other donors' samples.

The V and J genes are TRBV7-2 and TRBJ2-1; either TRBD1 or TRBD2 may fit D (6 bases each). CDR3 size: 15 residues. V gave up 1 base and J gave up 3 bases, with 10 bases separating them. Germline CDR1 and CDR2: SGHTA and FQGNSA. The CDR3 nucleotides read TGTGCCAGCAGCTTAGGAGGGGGGTACTACAATGAGCAGTTCTTC. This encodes CASSLGGGYYNEQFF.

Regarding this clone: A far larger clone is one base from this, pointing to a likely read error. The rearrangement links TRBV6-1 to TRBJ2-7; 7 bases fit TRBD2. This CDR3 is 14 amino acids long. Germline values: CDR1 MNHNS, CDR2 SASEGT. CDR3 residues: CASLGLSDSYEQHF. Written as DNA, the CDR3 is TGTGCCAGCCTGGGACTATCCGACTCCTACGAGCAGCACTTC.

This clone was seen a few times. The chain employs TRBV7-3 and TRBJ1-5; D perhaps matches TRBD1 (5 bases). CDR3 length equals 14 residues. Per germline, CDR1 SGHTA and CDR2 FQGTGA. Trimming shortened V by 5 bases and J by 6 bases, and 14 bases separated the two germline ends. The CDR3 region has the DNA TGTGCCAGCAGCGGGAGAGGGGTTCGTCAGCCCCAGCATTTT. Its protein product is CASSGRGVRQPQHF.

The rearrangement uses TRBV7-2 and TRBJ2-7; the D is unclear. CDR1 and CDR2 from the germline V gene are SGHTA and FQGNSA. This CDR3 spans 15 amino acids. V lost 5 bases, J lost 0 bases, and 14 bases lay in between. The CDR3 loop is CASSVLAESSYEQYF. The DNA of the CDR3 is TGTGCCAGCAGCGTGTTAGCTGAGAGCTCCTACGAGCAGTACTTC.

The CDR3 loop reads CASSLVSSQETQYF. In nucleotides, the CDR3 is TGTGCCAGCAGCTTAGTGAGCAGCCAAGAGACCCAGTACTTC. The gene calls are TRBV7-6 and TRBJ2-5, with D hard to call. V was trimmed by 1 base and J by 1 base, leaving 7 bases between them. CDR3 length: 14 amino acids. The germline CDR1 and CDR2 sequences are SGHVS and FNYEAQ. Complete variable domain (other parts from reference TRBV7-6 and TRBJ2-5): GAGVSQSPRYKVTKRGQDVALRCDPISGHVSLYWYRQALGQGPEFLTYFNYEAQQDKSGLPNDRFSAERPEGSISTLTIQRTEQRDSAMYRCASSLVSSQETQYFGPGTRLLVL.

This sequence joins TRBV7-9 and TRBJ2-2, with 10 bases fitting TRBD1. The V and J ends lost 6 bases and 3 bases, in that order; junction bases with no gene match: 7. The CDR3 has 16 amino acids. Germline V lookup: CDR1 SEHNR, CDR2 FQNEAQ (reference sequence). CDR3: CASRDFGTGDTGELFF. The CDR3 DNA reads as TGTGCCAGCAGAGATTTCGGGACAGGGGACACCGGGGAGCTGTTTTTT.

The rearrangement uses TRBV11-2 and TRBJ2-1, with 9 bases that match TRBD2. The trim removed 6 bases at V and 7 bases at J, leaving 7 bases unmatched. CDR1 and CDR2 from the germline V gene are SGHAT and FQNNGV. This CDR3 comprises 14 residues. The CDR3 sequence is CASSRAGGRNEQFF. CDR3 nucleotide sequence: TGTGCCAGCAGTAGGGCGGGAGGGAGAAATGAGCAGTTCTTC.

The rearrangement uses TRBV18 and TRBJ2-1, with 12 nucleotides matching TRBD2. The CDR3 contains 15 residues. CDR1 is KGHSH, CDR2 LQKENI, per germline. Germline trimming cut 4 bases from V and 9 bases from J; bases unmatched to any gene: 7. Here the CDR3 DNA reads TGTGCCAGCTCACAACTAGCGGGAGGTAGTAGTGAGCAGTTCTTC. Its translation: CASSQLAGGSSEQFF.

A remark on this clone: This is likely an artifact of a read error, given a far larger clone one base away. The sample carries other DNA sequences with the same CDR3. The CDR3 DNA follows: TGTGCCAGTAGTCCGACAGGGGGGCTCTACGAGCAGTACTTC. This encodes CASSPTGGLYEQYF. The genes are TRBV6-1 and TRBJ2-7, with 9 positions matching TRBD1. The CDR3 runs to 14 residues. Losses at the gene ends were 9 bases for V and 3 bases for J; bases not matched to a gene: 9. Per the germline V gene, CDR1 is MNHNS and CDR2 is SASEGT.

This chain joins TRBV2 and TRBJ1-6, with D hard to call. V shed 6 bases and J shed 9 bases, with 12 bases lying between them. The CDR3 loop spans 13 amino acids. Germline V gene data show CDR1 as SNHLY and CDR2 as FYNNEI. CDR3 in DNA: TGTGCCAGCAGCCCTCAGTCGGGTTCACCCCTCCACTTT. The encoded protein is CASSPQSGSPLHF.

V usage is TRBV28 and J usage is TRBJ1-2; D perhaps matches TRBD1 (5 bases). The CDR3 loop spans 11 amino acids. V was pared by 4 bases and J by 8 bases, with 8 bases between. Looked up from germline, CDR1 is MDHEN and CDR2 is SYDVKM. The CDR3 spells CASSSWGGYTF. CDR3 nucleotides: TGTGCCAGCAGTTCGTGGGGCGGCTACACCTTC.

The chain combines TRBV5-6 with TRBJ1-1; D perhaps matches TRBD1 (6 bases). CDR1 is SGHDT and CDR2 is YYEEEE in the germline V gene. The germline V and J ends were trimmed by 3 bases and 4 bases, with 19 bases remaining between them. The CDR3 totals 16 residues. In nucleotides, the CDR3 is TGTGCCAGCAGCTCCGGACTGGGGGCCTGGAGCACTGAAGCTTTCTTT. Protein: CASSSGLGAWSTEAFF.

CDR3 bases: TGTGCCAGCAGTGAAGATGGCGTTTACAATGAGCAGTTCTTC. The encoded protein is CASSEDGVYNEQFF. The chain joins TRBV6-1 to TRBJ2-1; D remains unclear. V was pared by 1 base and J by 4 bases, with 8 bases between. Germline lookup yields CDR1 MNHNS and CDR2 SASEGT. This CDR3 spans 14 amino acids.

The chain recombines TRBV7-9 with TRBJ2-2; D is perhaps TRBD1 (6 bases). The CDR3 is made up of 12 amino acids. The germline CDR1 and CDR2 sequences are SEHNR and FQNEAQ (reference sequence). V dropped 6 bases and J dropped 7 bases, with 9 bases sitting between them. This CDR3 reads CASSPGDGELFF. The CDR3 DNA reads TGTGCCAGCAGTCCAGGGGACGGGGAGCTGTTTTTT.

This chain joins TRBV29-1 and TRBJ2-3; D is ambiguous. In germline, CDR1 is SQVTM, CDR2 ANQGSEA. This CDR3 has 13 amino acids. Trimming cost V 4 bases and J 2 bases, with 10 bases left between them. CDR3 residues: CSVGKLDTDTQYF. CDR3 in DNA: TGCAGCGTTGGGAAGCTGGACACAGATACGCAGTATTTT.